This entry lists 26 T cell receptor beta chains sequenced from one sample in a study of CD8+ T cells in alopecia areata. cDNA serving as the sequencing template came from extracted, reverse transcribed RNA. Data came from immunoSEQ multiplex PCR; TCRdb stores just in-frame clones and leaves some out. Of more than 150,000 clones detected, about 53% appear once; the ten largest clones hold roughly 21%. The sample in question was CD8+ T cells sorted from blood, obtained at week 0. Every receptor here comes from a human donor with alopecia areata.

The chain couples TRBV29-1 to TRBJ2-5; possibly TRBD2 for D (6 bases). Germline loops: CDR1 SQVTM, CDR2 ANQGSEA. CDR3 size: 13 residues. V was trimmed by 7 bases and J by 1 base, leaving 13 bases between them. The CDR3 here is CSAHSGLQETQYF. The CDR3 DNA follows: TGCAGCGCGCACAGCGGGCTCCAAGAGACCCAGTACTTC.

V usage is TRBV30 and J usage is TRBJ2-1; 7 bases are a match to TRBD2. J was trimmed by 7 bases and V by 3 bases; bases with no gene match: 6. Germline V gene data show CDR1 as GTSNPN and CDR2 as SVGIG (reference sequence). CDR3 size: 13 residues. This CDR3 is CAWREGTINEQFF. The CDR3 DNA reads as TGTGCCTGGAGGGAGGGGACTATAAATGAGCAGTTCTTC.

Only one count was recorded for this clone. The genes are TRBV6-5 and TRBJ1-6; D unresolved. In germline, CDR1 is MNHEY, CDR2 SVGAGI. This CDR3 comprises 13 residues. Trimming pared 3 bases from V and 9 bases from J, leaving 9 bases between. The CDR3: CASSYGLSSPLHF. CDR3 nucleotides: TGTGCCAGCAGTTATGGTTTAAGTTCACCCCTCCACTTT.

J is TRBJ1-1 and V is TRBV25-1; 7 nucleotides line up with TRBD1. The germline V gene encodes CDR1 MGHDK and CDR2 SYGVNS. This CDR3 is built from 14 residues. V trimming: 7 bases; J trimming: 0 bases; junction bases outside the gene matches: 5. CDR3 nucleotide sequence: TGTGCCAGCACTCAGGGGGGTATGAACACTGAAGCTTTCTTT. It encodes CASTQGGMNTEAFF. The entire variable domain, with the rest obtained from reference TRBV25-1 and TRBJ1-1, is as follows: EADIYQTPRYLVIGTGKKITLECSQTMGHDKMYWYQQDPGMELHLIHYSYGVNSTEKGDLSSESTVSRIRTEHFPLTLESARPSHTSQYLCASTQGGMNTEAFFGQGTRLTVV.

This chain links TRBV30 with TRBJ2-1; the D is unclear. CDR3 length: 10 residues. The germline V gene encodes CDR1 GTSNPN and CDR2 SVGIG (reference sequence). V was clipped by 0 bases and J by 9 bases, with 3 bases between them. The DNA for the CDR3 is TGTGCCTGGAGTGTTAGTGAGCAGTTCTTC. Protein: CAWSVSEQFF.

V gene TRBV14 combines with J gene TRBJ2-7; possible D gene TRBD1, 5 bases. Trimming pared 3 bases from V and 3 bases from J, leaving 9 bases between. The CDR3 totals 13 residues. Germline V gene data show CDR1 as SGHDN and CDR2 as FVKESK. The CDR3 reads CASSHQGGYEQYF. The DNA of the CDR3 is TGTGCCAGCAGCCATCAGGGTGGCTACGAGCAGTACTTC.

V gene TRBV7-9 combines with J gene TRBJ1-2, with 7 nucleotides matching TRBD1. There are 14 residues in the CDR3. V lost 3 bases, J lost 1 base, and 2 bases stayed unmatched. In germline, CDR1 is SEHNR, CDR2 FQNEAQ (reference sequence). In DNA, the CDR3 is TGTGCCAGCAGCTTTGGGGACAGTAACTATGGCTACACCTTC. It translates to CASSFGDSNYGYTF.

This chain links TRBV5-4 with TRBJ2-7, with D perhaps TRBD2 (6 bases). V was shortened by 2 bases and J by 2 bases, with 11 bases between the two germline ends. The CDR3 runs to 14 residues. Per the germline V gene, CDR1 is SGHNT and CDR2 is YYREEE (reference sequence). The CDR3 region has the DNA TGTGCCAGCAGCTTTTGGCGGGGTCCCTACGAGCAGTACTTC. Its translation is CASSFWRGPYEQYF.

This chain links TRBV5-1 with TRBJ2-1; TRBD2 aligns across 9 bases. The V and J ends lost 3 bases and 7 bases, in that order; junction bases with no gene match: 11. This CDR3 is 16 amino acids long. Germline V lookup: CDR1 SGHRS, CDR2 YFSETQ. The CDR3: CASSSTSGLLGNEQFF. CDR3 sequence (DNA): TGCGCCAGCAGCTCGACTAGCGGTCTACTAGGTAATGAGCAGTTCTTC.

This chain connects TRBV29-1 to TRBJ2-6; D remains unclear. With 4 bases removed from V and 4 bases from J, the gap between germline ends came to 11 bases. Germline-derived CDR1 and CDR2 are SQVTM and ANQGSEA. The CDR3 totals 14 residues. The CDR3 spells CSVGPLPGANVLTF. CDR3 DNA: TGCAGCGTTGGTCCTCTCCCCGGGGCCAACGTCCTGACTTTC. Drawing the rest from reference TRBV29-1 and TRBJ2-6, the complete variable domain is SAVISQKPSRDICQRGTSLTIQCQVDSQVTMMFWYRQQPGQSLTLIATANQGSEATYESGFVIDKFPISRPNLTFSTLTVSNMSPEDSSIYLCSVGPLPGANVLTFGAGSRLTVL.

CDR3 sequence: CASSLYRGAYEQYF. In DNA, the CDR3 is TGTGCCAGCAGTTTGTACAGGGGAGCCTACGAGCAGTACTTC. V and J are TRBV27 and TRBJ2-7, with 7 bases fitting TRBD1. Germline V gene sequence: CDR1 MNHEY, CDR2 SMNVEV (reference sequence). V was pared by 3 bases and J by 2 bases, with 4 bases of the junction left unmatched. The CDR3 totals 14 residues.

V usage is TRBV10-3 and J usage is TRBJ2-2; 10 bases agree with TRBD2. The germline CDR1 and CDR2 sequences are ENHRY and SYGVKD. The V and J ends lost 8 bases and 0 bases, in that order; junction bases with no gene match: 6. This CDR3 is built from 16 residues. For the CDR3, the DNA is TGTGCCATCCGAGAGGGACTAGCGACGAACACCGGGGAGCTGTTTTTT. This sequence encodes CAIREGLATNTGELFF.

The chain has TRBV29-1 and TRBJ1-1; weak D call: TRBD1 (5 bases). Germline CDR1 is SQVTM and CDR2 is ANQGSEA. Trimming left V 7 bases short and J 3 bases short, with 12 bases between. The CDR3 extends over 12 amino acids. CDR3 protein: CSATGGDTEAFF. DNA of the CDR3: TGCAGCGCCACTGGGGGGGACACTGAAGCTTTCTTT.

This chain joins TRBV9 and TRBJ2-7, with TRBD2 matching over 10 bases. This CDR3 contains 13 residues. Losses at the gene ends were 3 bases for V and 9 bases for J; bases not matched to a gene: 6. Germline CDR1 SGDLS, CDR2 YYNGEE. The CDR3 protein is CASSAGVAGGQYF. As DNA, the CDR3 is TGTGCCAGCAGCGCGGGAGTAGCGGGAGGGCAGTACTTC.

The J gene is TRBJ2-5, the V gene TRBV29-1; 7 bases agree with TRBD1. CDR3 size: 13 residues. Germline V gene lookup returns CDR1 SQVTM and CDR2 ANQGSEA. CDR3 amino acids: CTLFDREQETQYF. CDR3 bases: TGCACACTATTCGACAGGGAGCAAGAGACCCAGTACTTC.

Remarks on this clone: Different DNA sequences within this sample yield the same CDR3. The rearrangement links TRBV7-9 to TRBJ2-7; D is undetermined. This CDR3 region has 11 residues. The V gene's germline CDR1 is SEHNR and CDR2 FQNEAQ (reference sequence). Deletions cut 5 bases from V and 4 bases from J, with 6 bases between. The CDR3 here is CASSLSYEQYF. The CDR3 DNA reads as TGTGCCAGCAGCCTCTCTTACGAGCAGTACTTC.

This clone was found many times. The rearrangement links TRBV5-5 to TRBJ2-7; no clear D gene. The germline V and J ends were trimmed by 0 bases and 2 bases, with 6 bases remaining between them. The CDR3 loop spans 13 amino acids. Per the germline V gene, CDR1 is SGHKS and CDR2 is YYEKEE (reference sequence). CDR3 bases: TGTGCCAGCAGCTTGGCGTCAACCTACGAGCAGTACTTC. This encodes CASSLASTYEQYF.

To note about this clone: The same CDR3 can be traced to other DNA sequences in this sample. The chain joins TRBV30 to TRBJ2-7; 11 bases map to TRBD1. The J segment lost 3 bases and the V segment lost 0 bases, leaving 1 base of the junction unmatched. CDR1 and CDR2 from the germline V gene are GTSNPN and SVGIG (reference sequence). This CDR3 has 14 residues. CDR3 amino acids: CAWSVGTGGYEQYF. CDR3 nucleotide sequence: TGTGCCTGGAGTGTGGGGACAGGGGGCTACGAGCAGTACTTC.

This clone was observed a few times. V is TRBV2 and J is TRBJ2-3; no firm D call. The CDR3 length is 13 residues. The germline gives CDR1 SNHLY, CDR2 FYNNEI. V gave up 6 bases and J gave up 4 bases, with 11 bases separating them. The CDR3 DNA is TGTGCCAGCAGGGGGATCCAATCAGATACGCAGTATTTT. Translating it yields CASRGIQSDTQYF.

V is TRBV30 and J is TRBJ1-5, with 7 nucleotides matching TRBD1. Trimming cost V 2 bases and J 11 bases; bases outside gene matches: 9. The CDR3 sequence is 13 residues long. Per germline, CDR1 GTSNPN and CDR2 SVGIG (reference sequence). This chain's CDR3 is CAWSTTRGEAQHF. CDR3 sequence (DNA): TGTGCCTGGAGTACCACCAGGGGGGAAGCCCAGCATTTT. Full variable domain (remainder filled in from reference TRBV30 and TRBJ1-5): SQTIHQWPATLVQPVGSPLSLECTVEGTSNPNLYWYRQAAGRGLQLLFYSVGIGQISSEVPQNLSASRPQDRQFILSSKKLLLSDSGFYLCAWSTTRGEAQHFGDGTRLSIL.

The rearrangement links TRBV27 to TRBJ1-2, with 9 bases matching TRBD1. CDR1 and CDR2 (germline): MNHEY, SMNVEV (reference sequence). V gave up 0 bases and J gave up 3 bases; unmatched junction bases: 11. The CDR3 is 18 residues long. This CDR3 is CASSLSTPGTGFDYGYTF. The DNA of the CDR3 is TGTGCCAGCAGTTTATCCACTCCCGGGACAGGGTTTGACTATGGCTACACCTTC.

This chain connects TRBV9 to TRBJ1-1; D uncertain. V was trimmed by 3 bases and J by 2 bases, leaving 14 bases between them. The CDR3 is 15 amino acids. The germline CDR1 and CDR2 sequences are SGDLS and YYNGEE. CDR3 coding DNA: TGTGCCAGCAGCGAGTCGGGTGTGGGTAACACTGAAGCTTTCTTT. It codes for CASSESGVGNTEAFF.

V usage is TRBV5-1 and J usage is TRBJ2-2, with 7 bases aligning to TRBD1. This CDR3 is built from 14 residues. Germline V gene sequence: CDR1 SGHRS, CDR2 YFSETQ. V gave up 4 bases and J gave up 7 bases; unmatched junction bases: 7. The CDR3 here is CASSHTGVGGELFF. DNA for the CDR3: TGCGCCAGCAGCCATACAGGGGTTGGCGGGGAGCTGTTTTTT.

The chain uses TRBV7-8 and TRBJ2-5; TRBD1 aligns across 7 bases. With V trimmed by 4 bases and J by 4 bases, 6 bases remained unmatched. There are 14 residues in the CDR3. CDR1 and CDR2 from the germline V gene are SGHVS and FQNEAQ. The CDR3 is CASSSKDRRETQYF. DNA for the CDR3: TGTGCCAGCAGCTCTAAGGACAGGAGAGAGACCCAGTACTTC.

This clone occurred a few times. The V gene is TRBV5-6, the J gene TRBJ2-1; D gene unclear. This CDR3 is 14 amino acids long. V shed 0 bases and J shed 4 bases, with 8 bases lying between them. The germline gives CDR1 SGHDT, CDR2 YYEEEE. CDR3 sequence: CASSLGSLYNEQFF. The CDR3 bases are TGTGCCAGCAGCTTGGGATCCCTATACAATGAGCAGTTCTTC.

The V call is TRBV4-1, the J call TRBJ1-1; 9 nucleotides align to TRBD1. This CDR3 region has 16 residues. Trimming removed 3 bases from V and 6 bases from J; junction bases left unmatched: 11. Germline CDR1 and CDR2: MGHRA and YSYEKL. CDR3 nucleotide sequence: TGCGCCAGCAGCCAGGGGCCGACAGGGGGAGTCTCTGAAGCTTTCTTT. Translating it yields CASSQGPTGGVSEAFF.